Listed here are 26 T cell receptor beta chains from one sample, sequenced in a study of OX40 agonist ivuxolimab in advanced cancers. TCRdb's copy holds only in-frame clones and misses some; the assay was immunoSEQ multiplex PCR. The sample has about 46,000 clones, around 87% seen once. The sequenced sample was CD4+ or CD8+ T cells sorted from blood, obtained in a trial of the OX40 agonist ivuxolimab. These receptors all stem from an adult with an advanced solid tumor such as melanoma, head and neck, liver or kidney cancer.

The chain is built from TRBV27 and TRBJ2-1; 14 bases are shared with TRBD2. Trimming at V came to 2 bases and at J to 6 bases, leaving 3 bases not matched to a gene. Germline V gene lookup returns CDR1 MNHEY and CDR2 SMNVEV (reference sequence). The CDR3 runs 16 residues. CDR3 sequence reads: CASSLGTSGSFNEQFF. CDR3 DNA sequence: TGTGCCAGCAGTTTAGGGACTAGCGGGAGTTTCAATGAGCAGTTCTTC.

The V call is TRBV2, the J call TRBJ2-2, with D possibly being TRBD2 (5 bases). V dropped 7 bases and J dropped 7 bases, with 22 bases sitting between them. There are 16 residues in the CDR3. CDR1 is SNHLY and CDR2 is FYNNEI in the germline V gene. The DNA of the CDR3 is TGTGCCAGCACGGACCGATCAACTAGTTTAGGCGGGGAGCTGTTTTTT. This encodes CASTDRSTSLGGELFF.

The chain employs TRBV6-6 and TRBJ1-1, with D possibly TRBD1 on 6 matching bases. Germline V gives CDR1 MNHNY, CDR2 SVGAGI (reference sequence). Trimming took 2 bases from V and 4 from J, leaving 14 bases between them. The CDR3 spans 15 residues. CDR3 DNA: TGTGCCAGCAGTTACGTGGGGGGCACGGGCACTGAAGCTTTCTTT. Translation: CASSYVGGTGTEAFF.

The rearrangement joins TRBV19 to TRBJ2-7, with TRBD2 matching 8 bases. V shed 0 bases and J 2 bases; nucleotides not matched to a gene: 0. Per germline, CDR1 LNHDA and CDR2 SQIVND (reference sequence). The CDR3 sequence is 14 residues long. CDR3 protein: CASSIDGGAYEQYF. The CDR3 DNA reads TGTGCCAGTAGTATAGACGGGGGGGCCTACGAGCAGTACTTC. Full variable domain (outside the CDR3, taken from reference TRBV19 and TRBJ2-7): DGGITQSPKYLFRKEGQNVTLSCEQNLNHDAMYWYRQDPGQGLRLIYYSQIVNDFQKGDIAEGYSVSREKKESFPLTVTSAQKNPTAFYLCASSIDGGAYEQYFGPGTRLTVT.

The CDR3 sequence is CASSRGQGAYNEQFF. CDR3 bases: TGTGCCAGCAGCCGTGGACAGGGCGCCTACAATGAGCAGTTCTTC. The genes are TRBV27 and TRBJ2-1; 8 bases map to TRBD1. V was clipped by 6 bases and J by 2 bases; unmatched bases: 6. The germline V gene encodes CDR1 MNHEY and CDR2 SMNVEV (reference sequence). The CDR3 runs to 15 residues.

This chain joins TRBV5-6 and TRBJ1-2; 7 bases align to TRBD1. The V gene end was trimmed by 5 bases and the J gene end by 4 bases; junction bases not matched to a gene: 11. This CDR3 is built from 15 residues. Germline-derived CDR1 and CDR2 are SGHDT and YYEEEE. CDR3: CASRPVGQKIYGYTF. CDR3 coding DNA: TGTGCCAGCAGGCCGGTGGGACAGAAGATCTATGGCTACACCTTC.

The chain combines TRBV7-8 with TRBJ2-7; 8 nucleotides match TRBD2. Trimming at V came to 5 bases and at J to 3 bases, leaving 6 bases not matched to a gene. The CDR3 has 14 residues. CDR1 is SGHVS, CDR2 FQNEAQ, per germline. CDR3 region: CASSPGGELYEQYF. CDR3 nucleotide sequence: TGTGCCAGCAGCCCGGGGGGGGAACTCTACGAGCAGTACTTC.

The chain is built from TRBV5-8 and TRBJ1-3; no clear D gene. Germline V CDR1 and CDR2: SGHTS, YDEGEE. V lost 0 bases and J lost 8, with 0 bases in between. The CDR3 is 10 amino acids. CDR3 loop: CASSLDTIYF. CDR3 nucleotide sequence: TGTGCCAGCAGCTTGGACACCATATATTTT.

CDR3 region: CASSATGTGSYEQYF. The DNA for the CDR3 is TGTGCCAGCAGCGCCACCGGGACAGGGTCCTACGAGCAGTACTTC. The V and J genes are TRBV7-2 and TRBJ2-7; TRBD1 aligns across 9 bases. Trimming at V came to 5 bases and at J to 1 base, leaving 6 bases not matched to a gene. The CDR3 runs 15 residues. The germline gives CDR1 SGHTA, CDR2 FQGNSA.

The genes are TRBV9 and TRBJ2-5; possibly TRBD2 for D (6 bases). Germline loops: CDR1 SGDLS, CDR2 YYNGEE. CDR3 length equals 14 residues. V dropped 2 bases and J dropped 3 bases, with 11 bases sitting between them. The CDR3 DNA reads as TGTGCCAGCAGCGTCTCTAGCGCTAAAGAGACCCAGTACTTC. Protein product: CASSVSSAKETQYF.

V and J are TRBV9 and TRBJ2-1, with TRBD2 matching over 7 bases. The CDR3 has 17 amino acids. V gave up 3 bases and J gave up 5 bases; unmatched junction bases: 14. Looked up from germline, CDR1 is SGDLS and CDR2 is YYNGEE. CDR3 DNA sequence: TGTGCCAGCAGCGACGGCCCGACCGGGACTAAAAACAATGAGCAGTTCTTC. Its protein product is CASSDGPTGTKNNEQFF.

The rearrangement uses TRBV29-1 and TRBJ2-1; 7 bases align to TRBD2. The germline gives CDR1 SQVTM, CDR2 ANQGSEA. J was trimmed by 6 bases and V by 4 bases; bases with no gene match: 6. The CDR3 covers 13 residues. The CDR3 DNA follows: TGCAGCGTTGCGGGCGGGAGAGGCAATGAGCAGTTCTTC. It codes for CSVAGGRGNEQFF.

J is TRBJ2-7 and V is TRBV15; D may correspond to TRBD1 or TRBD2 (5 bases each). CDR3 length: 16 amino acids. Deletions cut 0 bases from V and 6 bases from J, with 18 bases between. Germline assignment: CDR1 LNHNV and CDR2 YYDKDF (reference sequence). The DNA for the CDR3 is TGTGCCACCAGCAGAGATAGGTGGGGGTTGGACGGCGAGCAGTACTTC. Translating gives CATSRDRWGLDGEQYF. Filled out from reference TRBV15 and TRBJ2-7, the complete variable domain reads DAMVIQNPRYQVTQFGKPVTLSCSQTLNHNVMYWYQQKSSQAPKLLFHYYDKDFNNEADTPDNFQSRRPNTSFCFLDIRSPGLGDTAMYLCATSRDRWGLDGEQYFGPGTRLTVT.

The chain links TRBV9 to TRBJ2-5; TRBD1 might be the D (7 bases). V dropped 3 bases and J dropped 2 bases, with 17 bases sitting between them. The CDR3 is made up of 16 amino acids. The germline V gene encodes CDR1 SGDLS and CDR2 YYNGEE. The CDR3 sequence is CASSAHQQGRQETQYF. The CDR3 nucleotides are TGTGCCAGCAGCGCCCATCAACAGGGGAGGCAAGAGACCCAGTACTTC.

The chain is built from TRBV30 and TRBJ2-2; D remains unclear. CDR3 size: 12 residues. V lost 0 bases and J 7 bases, leaving 6 bases between the germline ends. CDR1 and CDR2 (germline): GTSNPN, SVGIG (reference sequence). CDR3 nucleotide sequence: TGTGCCTGGAGTGTGAAGAGCGGGGAGCTGTTTTTT. Translating it yields CAWSVKSGELFF.

This chain connects TRBV7-8 to TRBJ2-3; D call uncertain. Looked up from germline, CDR1 is SGHVS and CDR2 is FQNEAQ. The CDR3 is made up of 14 amino acids. Trimming shortened V by 2 bases and J by 3 bases, and 9 bases separated the two germline ends. In DNA, the CDR3 is TGTGCCAGCAGCTTAAGTTACTTTACAGATACGCAGTATTTT. Its protein is CASSLSYFTDTQYF.

This clone was found once. V is TRBV27 and J is TRBJ2-1; tentative D call: TRBD1 (5 bases). Trimming stripped 5 bases from V and 0 bases from J, with 8 bases between. The CDR3 consists of 14 residues. Germline values: CDR1 MNHEY, CDR2 SMNVEV (reference sequence). The CDR3: CASSGRVSYNEQFF. The CDR3 DNA sequence: TGTGCCAGCAGTGGCAGGGTCTCCTACAATGAGCAGTTCTTC.

The count of this clone is one. The V and J genes are TRBV9 and TRBJ2-1; 7 bases are shared with TRBD2. After removal of 3 bases from V and 14 bases from J, the junction contained 8 bases not matched to a gene. This CDR3 is built from 12 residues. The V gene's germline CDR1 is SGDLS and CDR2 YYNGEE. The CDR3 bases are TGTGCCAGCAGCGGAGAGCGGGGCCACGAGTTCTTC. Protein sequence: CASSGERGHEFF.

The rearrangement uses TRBV7-9 and TRBJ1-4; 7 bases fit TRBD1. The CDR3 contains 16 residues. Unmatched junction bases numbered 6, after V lost 1 base and J lost 4 bases. Germline V gene data show CDR1 as SEHNR and CDR2 as FQNEAQ (reference sequence). CDR3 protein: CASSLEIRGYNEKLFF. DNA for the CDR3: TGTGCCAGCAGCTTAGAGATCAGGGGGTATAATGAAAAACTGTTTTTT.

This clone was counted a single time. This sequence joins TRBV4-1 and TRBJ2-1; D is unresolved. CDR3 size: 11 residues. Trimming removed 1 base at V and 9 bases at J, with 4 bases between. Germline V gene data show CDR1 as MGHRA and CDR2 as YSYEKL. CDR3 nucleotide sequence: TGCGCCAGCAGCCAAGGCCCTGAGCAGTTCTTC. The encoded protein is CASSQGPEQFF.

This clone was seen more than once but under ten times. The chain employs TRBV7-6 and TRBJ2-7; 8 positions match TRBD2. The CDR3 is made up of 13 amino acids. J was trimmed by 6 bases and V by 6 bases; bases with no gene match: 7. In germline, CDR1 is SGHVS, CDR2 FNYEAQ. The CDR3 loop reads CASSGSGAPEQYF. In DNA, the CDR3 is TGTGCCAGCAGTGGTAGCGGGGCCCCCGAGCAGTACTTC. The whole variable domain, remainder taken from reference TRBV7-6 and TRBJ2-7, is GAGVSQSPRYKVTKRGQDVALRCDPISGHVSLYWYRQALGQGPEFLTYFNYEAQQDKSGLPNDRFSAERPEGSISTLTIQRTEQRDSAMYRCASSGSGAPEQYFGPGTRLTVT.

V gene TRBV6-5 combines with J gene TRBJ2-2; D is unclear. CDR3 length: 11 amino acids. V lost 3 bases and J lost 8, with 4 bases in between. CDR1 MNHEY and CDR2 SVGAGI come from the germline V gene. This CDR3 reads CASSYGGELFF. The CDR3 region has the DNA TGTGCCAGCAGTTATGGTGGGGAGCTGTTTTTT.

The J gene is TRBJ1-1, the V gene TRBV29-1; D is undetermined. This CDR3 spans 14 amino acids. V lost 3 bases to trimming and J lost 12 bases, with 23 bases between them. CDR1 is SQVTM and CDR2 is ANQGSEA in the germline V gene. CDR3 region: CSVESSSAFQRTFF. In nucleotides, the CDR3 is TGCAGCGTTGAGTCTAGTTCGGCGTTTCAGAGGACTTTCTTT. Full variable domain (outside the CDR3, taken from reference TRBV29-1 and TRBJ1-1): SAVISQKPSRDICQRGTSLTIQCQVDSQVTMMFWYRQQPGQSLTLIATANQGSEATYESGFVIDKFPISRPNLTFSTLTVSNMSPEDSSIYLCSVESSSAFQRTFFGQGTRLTVV.

The chain has TRBV27 and TRBJ1-6; TRBD1 agrees at 8 bases. The CDR3 runs to 13 residues. V was pared by 5 bases and J by 15 bases, with 9 bases of the junction left unmatched. Germline loops: CDR1 MNHEY, CDR2 SMNVEV (reference sequence). CDR3 nucleotides: TGTGCCAGCAGTCCAGGACAGGGTGTTCTCCTCCACTTT. It specifies CASSPGQGVLLHF.

The V gene is TRBV2, the J gene TRBJ2-7; D is perhaps TRBD2 (6 bases). Trimming removed 6 bases at V and 8 bases at J, with 8 bases between. There are 10 residues in the CDR3. Germline CDR1 and CDR2: SNHLY and FYNNEI. The CDR3 sequence is CASRGGQQYF. Written as DNA, the CDR3 is TGTGCCAGCAGGGGGGGACAGCAGTACTTC.

V and J are TRBV7-8 and TRBJ2-1, with D perhaps matching TRBD2 (5 bases). CDR3 size: 15 residues. CDR1 is SGHVS and CDR2 is FQNEAQ in the germline V gene. Deletions cut 5 bases from V and 4 bases from J, with 15 bases between. The CDR3 sequence: CASSPERGPYNEQFF. CDR3 coding DNA: TGTGCCAGCAGCCCAGAGAGAGGGCCTTACAATGAGCAGTTCTTC.